A single sample is the source of the 19 T cell receptor beta chains below, sequenced in a study of blood T cell repertoires in COVID-19. Assay used: immunoSEQ multiplex PCR; TCRdb lists only in-frame clones, some missing. The data show approximately 240,000 clones, 87% seen once. The sample taken for sequencing was peripheral blood. Receptors originate from a woman younger than 35 who had recovered from COVID-19.

This rearrangement joins TRBV18 to TRBJ1-6; D remains ambiguous. The CDR3 contains 16 residues. Trimming took 0 bases from V and 2 from J, leaving 8 bases between them. Germline values: CDR1 KGHSH, CDR2 LQKENI. The CDR3 protein is CASSPPGGTYNSPLHF. The CDR3 DNA sequence: TGTGCCAGCTCACCACCGGGAGGAACCTATAATTCACCCCTCCACTTT.

The chain is built from TRBV5-1 and TRBJ2-1; 13 nucleotides agree with TRBD2. CDR1 SGHRS and CDR2 YFSETQ come from the germline V gene. The length of the CDR3 is 15 residues. V shed 0 bases, J shed 13 bases, and the junction held 7 bases outside the gene matches. The CDR3 region is CASSLGLAGGLPQFF. Here the CDR3 DNA reads TGCGCCAGCAGCTTGGGACTAGCGGGAGGCCTCCCCCAGTTCTTC.

This clone has a handful of counts. The chain joins TRBV6-2 or TRBV6-3 to TRBJ2-1; TRBD1 might be the D (5 bases). This CDR3 is 15 amino acids long. Trimming removed 2 bases at V and 2 bases at J, with 10 bases between. Germline CDR1 is MNHEY and CDR2 is SVGEGT. The CDR3 sequence: CASSYGLGPYNEQFF. The CDR3 bases are TGTGCCAGCAGTTACGGCCTGGGGCCCTACAATGAGCAGTTCTTC.

This rearrangement joins TRBV7-6 to TRBJ2-1; 12 bases map to TRBD2. J lost 10 bases, V lost 4 bases, and 14 bases had no gene match. The CDR3 spans 17 residues. CDR1 is SGHVS and CDR2 is FNYEAQ in the germline V gene. The CDR3 region has the DNA TGTGCCAGCAGCTCAGAGATCGGACTAGCGGGATTTAGCGAGCAGTTCTTC. Encoded protein: CASSSEIGLAGFSEQFF.

The gene calls are TRBV25-1 and TRBJ1-2; 11 nucleotides align to TRBD1. Germline lookup yields CDR1 MGHDK and CDR2 SYGVNS. CDR3 length: 16 amino acids. V shed 1 base and J 7 bases; nucleotides not matched to a gene: 8. Here the CDR3 reads CASSEFRDRGMSGYTF. CDR3 coding DNA: TGTGCCAGCAGTGAATTCAGGGACAGGGGGATGAGTGGCTACACCTTC.

The gene calls are TRBV5-1 and TRBJ2-1; TRBD2 aligns across 7 bases. V shed 4 bases and J 4 bases; nucleotides not matched to a gene: 11. The germline V gene encodes CDR1 SGHRS and CDR2 YFSETQ. The CDR3 has 16 amino acids. The CDR3 here is CASSILSRGGYNEQFF. In nucleotides, the CDR3 is TGCGCCAGCAGCATCCTCTCTCGGGGAGGGTACAATGAGCAGTTCTTC.

The DNA of the CDR3 is TGCAGCGTTGTGGTAGCTCCTGAGCAGTTCTTC. Translation: CSVVVAPEQFF. The rearrangement uses TRBV29-1 and TRBJ2-1; D is ambiguous. From germline, CDR1 is SQVTM and CDR2 ANQGSEA. V was trimmed by 4 bases and J by 9 bases, leaving 10 bases between them. This CDR3 contains 11 residues.

The chain carries TRBV2 and TRBJ1-1, with D perhaps matching TRBD1 (6 bases). The CDR3 length is 14 residues. Germline CDR1 SNHLY, CDR2 FYNNEI. Trimming left V 6 bases short and J 3 bases short, with 14 bases between. The CDR3 DNA reads TGTGCCAGCAGGTTAGGGGACATCCACACTGAAGCTTTCTTT. Residues: CASRLGDIHTEAFF.

This chain links TRBV7-9 with TRBJ2-7; TRBD2 agrees at 11 bases. The junction had 8 bases not matched to a gene; V was cut back by 5 bases and J by 2 bases. Germline CDR1 reads SEHNR; CDR2 reads FQNEAQ (reference sequence). This CDR3 is 16 amino acids long. Here the CDR3 DNA reads TGTGCCAGCAGCCTGTGGACTAGCGGGCCCCCCTACGAGCAGTACTTC. This gives the protein CASSLWTSGPPYEQYF.

This clone was detected only a few times. This sequence joins TRBV2 and TRBJ1-1, with TRBD1 as a possible D gene (5 bases). The CDR3 spans 13 residues. Germline assignment: CDR1 SNHLY and CDR2 FYNNEI. Trimming left V 8 bases short and J 2 bases short, with 12 bases between. In DNA form, the CDR3 reads TGTGCCAGCGAGAGACAGAGTAACACTGAAGCTTTCTTT. Translated, it gives CASERQSNTEAFF. Variable domain in full (rest from reference TRBV2 and TRBJ1-1): EPEVTQTPSHQVTQMGQEVILRCVPISNHLYFYWYRQILGQKVEFLVSFYNNEISEKSEIFDDQFSVERPDGSNFTLKIRSTKLEDSAMYFCASERQSNTEAFFGQGTRLTVV.

This clone was found once. V gene TRBV13 combines with J gene TRBJ2-3; the D gene is possibly TRBD2 (6 bases). Trimming left V 3 bases short and J 5 bases short, with 12 bases between. This CDR3 spans 14 amino acids. CDR1 is PRHDT, CDR2 FYEKMQ, per germline (reference sequence). The CDR3 DNA is TGTGCCAGCAGCTTTGGAGGGACGGGAGATACGCAGTATTTT. Translation: CASSFGGTGDTQYF.

The chain has TRBV7-3 and TRBJ1-1; possibly TRBD1 for D (5 bases). With 2 bases removed from V and 0 bases from J, the gap between germline ends came to 10 bases. The CDR3 is 15 residues long. CDR1 SGHTA and CDR2 FQGTGA come from the germline V gene. DNA of the CDR3: TGTGCCAGCAGCTTAGAACAGGCCTTGAACACTGAAGCTTTCTTT. This gives the protein CASSLEQALNTEAFF.

This chain links TRBV7-9 with TRBJ2-5, with 7 bases that match TRBD2. Germline V gives CDR1 SEHNR, CDR2 FQNEAQ (reference sequence). Losses at the gene ends were 4 bases for V and 1 base for J; bases not matched to a gene: 3. This CDR3 spans 14 amino acids. This chain's CDR3 is CASSSSSGQETQYF. The CDR3, as DNA: TGTGCCAGCAGCTCCTCTAGCGGCCAAGAGACCCAGTACTTC.

The V call is TRBV5-6, the J call TRBJ2-7; 14 bases align to TRBD2. With V trimmed by 3 bases and J by 11 bases, 10 bases remained unmatched. From germline, CDR1 is SGHDT and CDR2 YYEEEE. CDR3 length equals 15 residues. The CDR3 loop is CASSWGTSGSQMEYF. The CDR3 region has the DNA TGTGCCAGCAGCTGGGGGACTAGCGGGAGTCAAATGGAGTACTTC.

This clone was seen a few times. This sequence joins TRBV7-2 and TRBJ1-1; D perhaps matches TRBD1 (6 bases). V was pared by 1 base and J by 5 bases, with 8 bases between. CDR3 length equals 13 residues. Germline CDR1 reads SGHTA; CDR2 reads FQGNSA. For the CDR3, the DNA is TGTGCCAGCAGCTTAGGTCAGGGGACTGAAGCTTTCTTT. Its translation is CASSLGQGTEAFF.

This chain joins TRBV29-1 and TRBJ2-5; maybe TRBD1 (6 bases). Germline V gives CDR1 SQVTM, CDR2 ANQGSEA. CDR3 length: 14 amino acids. Between the trimmed V and J ends, which lost 6 bases and 5 bases, there was a span of 19 bases. CDR3 sequence (DNA): TGCAGCGTGAGGGACATTAGTGCGGTGGAGACCCAGTACTTC. It translates to CSVRDISAVETQYF.

V and J are TRBV7-7 and TRBJ2-5; maybe TRBD2 (7 bases). Germline V gene sequence: CDR1 SSHAT, CDR2 FNYEAQ (reference sequence). CDR3 length equals 14 residues. Trimming took 5 bases from V and 5 from J, leaving 15 bases between them. CDR3 protein: CASSGGLGGETQYF. CDR3 sequence (DNA): TGTGCCAGCAGCGGGGGCCTGGGGGGGGAGACCCAGTACTTC.

The chain joins TRBV19 to TRBJ1-1, with D possibly being TRBD1 (6 bases). The ends were cut back, 8 bases at V and 5 bases at J, with 18 bases in the middle. The germline V gene has CDR1 LNHDA and CDR2 SQIVND (reference sequence). The CDR3 covers 14 residues. CDR3 in amino acids: CASETGPPGTEAFF. Written as DNA, the CDR3 is TGTGCCAGTGAAACAGGGCCCCCGGGGACTGAAGCTTTCTTT. Looking up the rest from reference TRBV19 and TRBJ1-1 gives the full variable domain: DGGITQSPKYLFRKEGQNVTLSCEQNLNHDAMYWYRQDPGQGLRLIYYSQIVNDFQKGDIAEGYSVSREKKESFPLTVTSAQKNPTAFYLCASETGPPGTEAFFGQGTRLTVV.

The chain is built from TRBV9 and TRBJ2-1; perhaps TRBD2 as D (5 bases). Trimming removed 3 bases from V and 11 bases from J, with 21 bases in between. CDR1 and CDR2 (germline): SGDLS, YYNGEE. The CDR3 is made up of 15 amino acids. The CDR3 is CASSESPGKEGKQFF. The DNA for the CDR3 is TGTGCCAGCAGCGAGAGCCCCGGGAAGGAAGGCAAGCAGTTCTTC.